A single sample gave rise to the 27 T cell receptor beta chains below, sequenced in a study of cytomegalovirus exposure and HLA in healthy donors. Repertoires were generated with immunoSEQ multiplex PCR, while TCRdb's copy carries only in-frame clones and drops some. In the table there are roughly 64,000 clones, roughly 94% of which are singletons. The sequenced material came from PBMCs. These receptors came from a woman younger than 35 in good health and CMV-seropositive.

This clone was found once. The rearrangement joins TRBV6-4 to TRBJ2-1; tentative D call: TRBD1 (6 bases). The CDR3 totals 15 residues. The germline CDR1 and CDR2 sequences are MRHNA and SNTAGT. V gave up 2 bases and J gave up 2 bases, with 10 bases separating them. CDR3 nucleotides: TGTGCCAGCAGTGACACAGGGTCTCCCTACAATGAGCAGTTCTTC. Amino acid sequence: CASSDTGSPYNEQFF.

This chain joins TRBV30 and TRBJ1-1, with D tentatively TRBD1 (5 bases). The germline gives CDR1 GTSNPN, CDR2 SVGIG (reference sequence). CDR3 length: 12 amino acids. Trimming took off 4 bases at V and 10 bases at J, with 16 bases between the two ends. This CDR3 reads CAWKAREGRAFF. The DNA for the CDR3 is TGTGCCTGGAAGGCCAGGGAGGGACGAGCTTTCTTT. Filled out from reference TRBV30 and TRBJ1-1, the complete variable domain reads SQTIHQWPATLVQPVGSPLSLECTVEGTSNPNLYWYRQAAGRGLQLLFYSVGIGQISSEVPQNLSASRPQDRQFILSSKKLLLSDSGFYLCAWKAREGRAFFGQGTRLTVV.

Concerning this clone: At one boundary the junction diverges from the germline segment, which might be a read error. This chain links TRBV5-1 with TRBJ1-2; the match to TRBD1 covers 8 bases. There are 15 residues in the CDR3. The germline gives CDR1 SGHRS, CDR2 YFSETQ. The chain's CDR3 is CASNLVGQDGAGYTF. DNA of the CDR3: TGCGCCAGCAACTTGGTGGGACAGGACGGAGCCGGCTACACCTTC.

Only one count was recorded for this clone. V usage is TRBV6-5 and J usage is TRBJ1-4; D gene uncertain. There are 14 residues in the CDR3. In germline, CDR1 is MNHEY, CDR2 SVGAGI. The V end lost 5 bases, the J end lost 5 bases, and 12 bases lay between the germline ends. The CDR3 region is CASSVFGGNEKLFF. DNA for the CDR3: TGTGCCAGCAGTGTGTTCGGAGGCAATGAAAAACTGTTTTTT.

This clone has just one count. CDR3 in DNA: TGTGCCAGCAGTGGTCCGGCTAGAGGCAATGAGCAGTTCTTC. Translated: CASSGPARGNEQFF. The rearrangement joins TRBV2 to TRBJ2-1; D is undetermined. Germline CDR1 is SNHLY and CDR2 is FYNNEI. The length of the CDR3 is 14 residues. V was trimmed by 4 bases and J by 6 bases, leaving 13 bases between them.

This rearrangement joins TRBV28 to TRBJ1-2; perhaps TRBD1 as D (6 bases). Germline CDR1 and CDR2: MDHEN and SYDVKM. This CDR3 has 13 residues. Trimming removed 1 base from V and 6 bases from J, with 9 bases in between. CDR3 sequence: CASSLYGQNGYTF. CDR3 sequence (DNA): TGTGCCAGCAGTTTATACGGACAGAATGGCTACACCTTC.

The chain employs TRBV28 and TRBJ1-1; D remains ambiguous. Looked up from germline, CDR1 is MDHEN and CDR2 is SYDVKM. This CDR3 comprises 12 residues. V was clipped by 5 bases and J by 7 bases, with 11 bases between them. The CDR3 here is CASSQIEVEAFF. CDR3 in DNA: TGTGCCAGCAGTCAAATAGAAGTTGAAGCTTTCTTT.

This sequence joins TRBV5-6 and TRBJ2-3, with 11 positions matching TRBD1. CDR1 and CDR2 from the germline V gene are SGHDT and YYEEEE. This CDR3 comprises 16 residues. After removal of 3 bases from V and 4 bases from J, the junction contained 7 bases not matched to a gene. In DNA, the CDR3 is TGTGCCAGCAGCTCTGGACAGGGGGCAAGGGCAGATACGCAGTATTTT. Protein: CASSSGQGARADTQYF.

V and J are TRBV6-5 and TRBJ2-7, with a possible D match to TRBD1 (5 bases). The V gene lost 0 bases and the J gene lost 2 bases, with 11 bases spanning the gap. In germline, CDR1 is MNHEY, CDR2 SVGAGI. The CDR3 runs 15 residues. In nucleotides, the CDR3 is TGTGCCAGCAGTTACTCCGCCAGGGCCCCCTACGAGCAGTACTTC. Translated: CASSYSARAPYEQYF.

J is TRBJ2-7 and V is TRBV4-2; maybe TRBD2 (7 bases). With 1 base removed from V and 2 bases from J, the gap between germline ends came to 12 bases. The germline V gene has CDR1 LGHNA and CDR2 YNFKEQ. This CDR3 spans 15 amino acids. In DNA form, the CDR3 reads TGTGCCAGCAGCCAAGGGGGGGGCAGAACCTACGAGCAGTACTTC. Protein sequence: CASSQGGGRTYEQYF.

The chain recombines TRBV28 with TRBJ1-2; 11 bases line up with TRBD1. The CDR3 is 20 amino acids. With V trimmed by 3 bases and J by 2 bases, 17 bases remained unmatched. The germline CDR1 and CDR2 sequences are MDHEN and SYDVKM. CDR3 region: CASSLVPRGQGGMWNYGYTF. DNA of the CDR3: TGTGCCAGCAGTTTGGTCCCTAGGGGACAGGGGGGGATGTGGAACTATGGCTACACCTTC.

The chain has TRBV28 and TRBJ1-5; 8 nucleotides line up with TRBD1. The J segment lost 2 bases and the V segment lost 1 base, leaving 4 bases of the junction unmatched. The germline V gene has CDR1 MDHEN and CDR2 SYDVKM. The CDR3 has 16 residues. CDR3 DNA sequence: TGTGCCAGCAGTTTATTCGGACAGGGTCGCAATCAGCCCCAGCATTTT. Translation: CASSLFGQGRNQPQHF.

This clone is a singleton in its sample. V usage is TRBV13 and J usage is TRBJ1-2; D gene ambiguous. The CDR3 has 16 amino acids. Germline loops: CDR1 PRHDT, CDR2 FYEKMQ (reference sequence). Trimming took 0 bases from V and 1 from J, leaving 12 bases between them. CDR3 bases: TGTGCCAGCAGCTTAGGCCGAGGTATGGGTAACTATGGCTACACCTTC. Amino acids: CASSLGRGMGNYGYTF. Full variable domain (remainder filled in from reference TRBV13 and TRBJ1-2): AAGVIQSPRHLIKEKRETATLKCYPIPRHDTVYWYQQGPGQDPQFLISFYEKMQSDKGSIPDRFSAQQFSDYHSELNMSSLELGDSALYFCASSLGRGMGNYGYTFGSGTRLTVV.

The CDR3 region has the DNA TGCGCCAGCAGTGAGGTCCGGGAGCAGTTCTTC. It specifies CASSEVREQFF. V is TRBV10-2 and J is TRBJ2-1, with D unresolved. V was shortened by 2 bases and J by 10 bases, with 6 bases between the two germline ends. Germline values: CDR1 WSHSY, CDR2 SAAADI. This CDR3 spans 11 amino acids.

This chain uses TRBV5-1 with TRBJ2-3; 16 bases align to TRBD2. The trim removed 1 base at V and 2 bases at J, leaving 7 bases unmatched. The CDR3 length is 19 residues. The germline V gene has CDR1 SGHRS and CDR2 YFSETQ. CDR3 sequence: CASSLTPGTSGRVTDTQYF. For the CDR3, the DNA is TGCGCCAGCAGCTTGACCCCCGGGACTAGCGGGAGGGTCACAGATACGCAGTATTTT. Supplemented by reference TRBV5-1 and TRBJ2-3, the full variable domain reads KAGVTQTPRYLIKTRGQQVTLSCSPISGHRSVSWYQQTPGQGLQFLFEYFSETQRNKGNFPGRFSGRQFSNSRSEMNVSTLELGDSALYLCASSLTPGTSGRVTDTQYFGPGTRLTVL.

The chain couples TRBV2 to TRBJ2-7, with D maybe TRBD1 (5 bases). The length of the CDR3 is 14 residues. Germline loops: CDR1 SNHLY, CDR2 FYNNEI. Deletions cut 6 bases from V and 5 bases from J, with 17 bases between. CDR3 in amino acids: CASRDRAGPHEQYF. In DNA form, the CDR3 reads TGTGCCAGCAGGGATAGGGCAGGGCCGCACGAGCAGTACTTC.

The V call is TRBV28, the J call TRBJ2-1, with 14 bases fitting TRBD2. With V trimmed by 5 bases and J by 9 bases, 6 bases remained unmatched. CDR1 and CDR2 from the germline V gene are MDHEN and SYDVKM. The CDR3 has 15 residues. CDR3 sequence: CASSPGLAGVGEQFF. CDR3 coding DNA: TGTGCCAGCAGTCCGGGACTAGCGGGAGTAGGTGAGCAGTTCTTC.

The chain links TRBV27 to TRBJ2-3; 8 bases are a match to TRBD2. This CDR3 spans 16 amino acids. In germline, CDR1 is MNHEY, CDR2 SMNVEV (reference sequence). With 6 bases clipped from V and 4 bases from J, the junction kept 12 bases outside the gene matches. The CDR3: CASRSIAGFGADTQYF. The CDR3 DNA reads as TGTGCCAGCAGGAGCATAGCGGGGTTCGGGGCAGATACGCAGTATTTT.

The J gene is TRBJ1-3, the V gene TRBV1; TRBD1 is the table's D call, not checked against the DNA. TRBV1 is given as a pseudogene. The CDR3 extends over 20 amino acids. In DNA form, the CDR3 reads TGCACCAGCAGCCAAGAGGGGGACAGGCCATTAAGACCCTCTGGAAACACCATATATTTT. Its protein product is CTSSQEGDRPLRPSGNTIYF.

The chain has TRBV7-6 and TRBJ2-7, with 7 positions matching TRBD1. The CDR3 is made up of 13 amino acids. Germline V gene sequence: CDR1 SGHVS, CDR2 FNYEAQ. Trimming removed 8 bases from V and 6 bases from J; junction bases left unmatched: 10. CDR3 DNA sequence: TGTGCCAGCGGAACAGGGGAGTTGTCCGAGCAGTACTTC. This translates into CASGTGELSEQYF.

V gene TRBV2 combines with J gene TRBJ1-2; a weak D match, TRBD1 (6 bases). V was trimmed by 6 bases and J by 0 bases, leaving 11 bases between them. Germline CDR1 and CDR2: SNHLY and FYNNEI. The CDR3 loop spans 14 amino acids. CDR3 DNA: TGTGCCAGCAGGGGGGCAGGTACTAACTATGGCTACACCTTC. Translation: CASRGAGTNYGYTF.

The chain combines TRBV27 with TRBJ1-5; D may be TRBD1 (6 bases). The ends were cut back, 10 bases at V and 0 bases at J, with 13 bases in the middle. From germline, CDR1 is MNHEY and CDR2 SMNVEV (reference sequence). This CDR3 has 14 amino acids. The DNA of the CDR3 is TGTGCCACCCCAGGGGAGTATAGCAATCAGCCCCAGCATTTT. It yields the protein CATPGEYSNQPQHF.

The genes are TRBV7-2 and TRBJ2-3; TRBD1 aligns across 7 bases. V lost 3 bases, J lost 1 base, and 7 bases stayed unmatched. The germline CDR1 and CDR2 sequences are SGHTA and FQGNSA. The CDR3 extends over 16 amino acids. CDR3 bases: TGTGCCAGCAGCTTCCCGACAGGGATAGGCACAGATACGCAGTATTTT. Its translation is CASSFPTGIGTDTQYF.

The chain employs TRBV28 and TRBJ1-6, with TRBD1 matching over 8 bases. Per the germline V gene, CDR1 is MDHEN and CDR2 is SYDVKM. The CDR3 spans 14 residues. Trimming cost V 6 bases and J 9 bases; bases outside gene matches: 7. The CDR3 spells CASSPGGEGSPLHF. CDR3 DNA: TGTGCCAGCAGCCCAGGGGGCGAAGGTTCACCCCTCCACTTT.

The genes are TRBV7-9 and TRBJ2-5; weak D call: TRBD1 (6 bases). The CDR3 contains 15 residues. From germline, CDR1 is SEHNR and CDR2 FQNEAQ (reference sequence). V lost 1 base to trimming and J lost 4 bases, with 13 bases between them. The CDR3 DNA reads TGTGCCAGCAGCTTAGTACAGGGCGGGCGAGAGACCCAGTACTTC. Protein sequence: CASSLVQGGRETQYF.

The chain recombines TRBV6-5 with TRBJ1-1, with 8 bases identical to TRBD1. Germline-derived CDR1 and CDR2 are MNHEY and SVGAGI. CDR3 length: 14 residues. Trimming at V came to 2 bases and at J to 1 base, leaving 0 bases not matched to a gene. CDR3 DNA: TGTGCCAGCAGTTACGACAGGGGGAACACTGAAGCTTTCTTT. This encodes CASSYDRGNTEAFF.

J is TRBJ1-1 and V is TRBV5-6, with 8 bases that match TRBD1. The CDR3 is 17 amino acids. The germline CDR1 and CDR2 sequences are SGHDT and YYEEEE. The V segment lost 0 bases and the J segment 4 bases; nucleotides outside the gene matches: 11. The CDR3 here is CASSLGWGGQGGTEAFF. CDR3 bases: TGTGCCAGCAGCTTGGGTTGGGGTGGACAGGGAGGCACTGAAGCTTTCTTT.